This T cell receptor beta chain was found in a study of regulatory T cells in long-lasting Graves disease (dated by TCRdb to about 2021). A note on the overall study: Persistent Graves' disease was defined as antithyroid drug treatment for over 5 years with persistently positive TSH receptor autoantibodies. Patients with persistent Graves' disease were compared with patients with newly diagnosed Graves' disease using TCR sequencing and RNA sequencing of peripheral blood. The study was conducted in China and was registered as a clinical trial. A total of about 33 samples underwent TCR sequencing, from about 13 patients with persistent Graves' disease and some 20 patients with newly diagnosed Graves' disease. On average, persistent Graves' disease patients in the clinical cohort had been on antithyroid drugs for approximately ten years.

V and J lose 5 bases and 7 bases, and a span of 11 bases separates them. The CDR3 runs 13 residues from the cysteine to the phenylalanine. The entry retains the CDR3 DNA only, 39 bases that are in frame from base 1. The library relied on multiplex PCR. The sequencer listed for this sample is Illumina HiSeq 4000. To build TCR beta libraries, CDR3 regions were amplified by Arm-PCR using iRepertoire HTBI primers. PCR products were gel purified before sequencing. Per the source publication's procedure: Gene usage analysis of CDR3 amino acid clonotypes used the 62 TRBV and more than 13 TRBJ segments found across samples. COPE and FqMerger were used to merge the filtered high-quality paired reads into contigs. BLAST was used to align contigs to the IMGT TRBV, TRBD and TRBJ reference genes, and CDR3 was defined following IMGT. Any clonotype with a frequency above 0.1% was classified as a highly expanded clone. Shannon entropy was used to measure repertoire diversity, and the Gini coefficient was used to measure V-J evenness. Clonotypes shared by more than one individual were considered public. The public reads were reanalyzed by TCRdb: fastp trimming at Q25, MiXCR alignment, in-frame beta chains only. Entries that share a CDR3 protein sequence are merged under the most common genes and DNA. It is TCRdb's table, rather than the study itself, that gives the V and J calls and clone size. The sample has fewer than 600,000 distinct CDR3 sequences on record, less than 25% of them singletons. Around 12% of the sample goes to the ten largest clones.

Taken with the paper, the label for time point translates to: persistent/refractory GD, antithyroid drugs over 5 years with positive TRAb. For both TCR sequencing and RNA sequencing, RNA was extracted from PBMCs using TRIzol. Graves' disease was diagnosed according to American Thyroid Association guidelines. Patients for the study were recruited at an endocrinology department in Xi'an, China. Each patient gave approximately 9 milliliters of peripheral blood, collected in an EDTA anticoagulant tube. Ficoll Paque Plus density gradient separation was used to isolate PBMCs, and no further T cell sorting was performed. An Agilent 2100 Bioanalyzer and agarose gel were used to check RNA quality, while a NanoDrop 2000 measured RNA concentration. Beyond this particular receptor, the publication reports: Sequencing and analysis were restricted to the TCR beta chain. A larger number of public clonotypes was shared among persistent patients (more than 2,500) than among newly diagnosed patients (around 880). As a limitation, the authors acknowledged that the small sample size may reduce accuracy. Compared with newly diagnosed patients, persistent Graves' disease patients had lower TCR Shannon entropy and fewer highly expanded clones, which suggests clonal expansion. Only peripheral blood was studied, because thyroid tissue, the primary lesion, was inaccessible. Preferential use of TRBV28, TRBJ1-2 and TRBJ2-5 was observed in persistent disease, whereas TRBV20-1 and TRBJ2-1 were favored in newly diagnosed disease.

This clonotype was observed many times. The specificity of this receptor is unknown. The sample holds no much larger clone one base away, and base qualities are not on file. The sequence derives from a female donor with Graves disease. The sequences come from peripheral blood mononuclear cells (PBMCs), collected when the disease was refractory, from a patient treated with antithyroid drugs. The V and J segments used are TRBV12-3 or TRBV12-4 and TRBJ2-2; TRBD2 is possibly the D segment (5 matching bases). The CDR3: CASSADWGGELFF. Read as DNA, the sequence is TGTGCCAGCAGTGCGGACTGGGGCGGGGAGCTGTTTTTT.